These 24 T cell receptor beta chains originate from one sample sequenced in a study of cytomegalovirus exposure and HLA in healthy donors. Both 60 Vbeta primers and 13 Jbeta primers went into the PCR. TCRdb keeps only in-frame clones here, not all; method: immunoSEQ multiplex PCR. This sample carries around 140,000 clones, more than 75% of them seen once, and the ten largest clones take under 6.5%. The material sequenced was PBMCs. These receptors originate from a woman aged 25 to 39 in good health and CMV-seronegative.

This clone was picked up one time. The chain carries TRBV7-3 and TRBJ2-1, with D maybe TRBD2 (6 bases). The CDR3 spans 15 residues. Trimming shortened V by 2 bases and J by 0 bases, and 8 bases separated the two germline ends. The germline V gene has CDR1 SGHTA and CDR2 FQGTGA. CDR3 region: CASSLDGSSYNEQFF. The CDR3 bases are TGTGCCAGCAGCTTAGACGGGAGCTCCTACAATGAGCAGTTCTTC.

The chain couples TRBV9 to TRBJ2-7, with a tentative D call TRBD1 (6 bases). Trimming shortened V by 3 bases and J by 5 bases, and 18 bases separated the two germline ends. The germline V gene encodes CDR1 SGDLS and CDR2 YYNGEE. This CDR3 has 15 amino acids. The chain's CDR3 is CASSGGDTSGDEQYF. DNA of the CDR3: TGTGCCAGCAGCGGAGGGGACACCTCAGGTGACGAGCAGTACTTC.

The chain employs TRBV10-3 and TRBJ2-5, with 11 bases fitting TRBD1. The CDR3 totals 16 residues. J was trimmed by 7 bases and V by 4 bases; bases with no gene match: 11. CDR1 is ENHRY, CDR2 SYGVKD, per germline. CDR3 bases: TGTGCCATCAGTGGTTGGGACAGGGGGGAAATCGGGACCCAGTACTTC. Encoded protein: CAISGWDRGEIGTQYF.

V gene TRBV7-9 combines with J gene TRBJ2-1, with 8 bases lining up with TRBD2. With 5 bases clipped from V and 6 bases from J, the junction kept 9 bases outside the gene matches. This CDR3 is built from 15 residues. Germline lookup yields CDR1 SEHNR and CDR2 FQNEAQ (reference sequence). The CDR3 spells CASSKGGGRGNEQFF. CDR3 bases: TGTGCCAGCAGCAAGGGCGGGGGGAGAGGCAATGAGCAGTTCTTC.

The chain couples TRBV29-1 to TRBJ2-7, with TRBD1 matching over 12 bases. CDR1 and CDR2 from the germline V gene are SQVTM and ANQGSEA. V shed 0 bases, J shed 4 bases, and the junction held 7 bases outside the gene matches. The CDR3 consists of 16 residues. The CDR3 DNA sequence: TGCAGCGTTGAAGAAGTGGGACAGGGGGCGCCTTACGAGCAGTACTTC. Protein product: CSVEEVGQGAPYEQYF.

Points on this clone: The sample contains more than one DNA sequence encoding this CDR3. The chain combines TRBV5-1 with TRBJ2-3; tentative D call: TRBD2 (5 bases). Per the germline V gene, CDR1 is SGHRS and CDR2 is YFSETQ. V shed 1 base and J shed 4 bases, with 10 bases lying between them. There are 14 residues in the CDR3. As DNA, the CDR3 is TGCGCCAGCAGCTTGCGGCTAGCATCAGATACGCAGTATTTT. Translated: CASSLRLASDTQYF.

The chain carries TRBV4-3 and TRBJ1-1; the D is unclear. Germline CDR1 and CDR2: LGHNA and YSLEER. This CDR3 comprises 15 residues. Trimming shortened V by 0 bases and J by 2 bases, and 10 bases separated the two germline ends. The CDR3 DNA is TGCGCCAGCAGCCAAGATTACATTCACAACACTGAAGCTTTCTTT. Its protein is CASSQDYIHNTEAFF.

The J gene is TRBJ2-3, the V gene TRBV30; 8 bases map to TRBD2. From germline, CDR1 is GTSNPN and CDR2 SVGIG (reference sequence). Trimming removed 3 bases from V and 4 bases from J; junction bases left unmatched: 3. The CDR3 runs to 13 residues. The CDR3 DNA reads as TGTGCCTGGAGGGAACTAGCGGCAGATACGCAGTATTTT. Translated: CAWRELAADTQYF.

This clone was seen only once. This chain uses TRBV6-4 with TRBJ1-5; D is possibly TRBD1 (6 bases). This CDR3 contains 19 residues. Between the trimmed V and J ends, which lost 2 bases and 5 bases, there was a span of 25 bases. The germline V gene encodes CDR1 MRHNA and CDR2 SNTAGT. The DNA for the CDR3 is TGTGCCAGCAGTGACGAGGGGCTTTTGACCCAGGGGCTATATCAGCCCCAGCATTTT. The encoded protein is CASSDEGLLTQGLYQPQHF.

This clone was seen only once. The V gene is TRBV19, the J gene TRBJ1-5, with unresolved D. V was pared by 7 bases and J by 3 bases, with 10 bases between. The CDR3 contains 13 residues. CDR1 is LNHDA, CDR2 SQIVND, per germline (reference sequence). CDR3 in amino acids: CASTQIPNQPQHF. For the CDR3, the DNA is TGTGCCAGTACGCAGATACCCAATCAGCCCCAGCATTTT.

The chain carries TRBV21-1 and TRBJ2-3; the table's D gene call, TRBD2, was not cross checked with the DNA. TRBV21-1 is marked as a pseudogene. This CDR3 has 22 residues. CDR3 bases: TGTGCCAGCAGCCGATTAAAACCCTCTCCGAATGGGGCGGGGGGTAACACAGATACGCAGTATTTT. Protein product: CASSRLKPSPNGAGGNTDTQYF.

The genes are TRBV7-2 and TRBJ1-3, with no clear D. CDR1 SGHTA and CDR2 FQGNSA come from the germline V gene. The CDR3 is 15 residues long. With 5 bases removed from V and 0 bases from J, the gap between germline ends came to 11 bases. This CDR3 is CASSRGPGSGNTIYF. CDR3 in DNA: TGTGCCAGCAGCCGAGGGCCGGGCTCTGGAAACACCATATATTTT.

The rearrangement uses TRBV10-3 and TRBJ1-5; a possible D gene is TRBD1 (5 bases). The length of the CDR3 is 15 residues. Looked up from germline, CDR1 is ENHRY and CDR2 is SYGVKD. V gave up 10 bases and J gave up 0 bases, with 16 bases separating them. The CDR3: CATSRAEYSNQPQHF. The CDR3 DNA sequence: TGTGCCACCTCCAGGGCAGAGTATAGCAATCAGCCCCAGCATTTT.

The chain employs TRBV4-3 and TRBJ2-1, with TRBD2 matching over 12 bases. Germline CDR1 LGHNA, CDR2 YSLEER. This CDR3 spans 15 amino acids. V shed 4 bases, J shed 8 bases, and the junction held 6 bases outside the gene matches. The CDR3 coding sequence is TGCGCCAGCAGCCTAACTAGCGGGGGGTACGATGAGCAGTTCTTC. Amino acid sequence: CASSLTSGGYDEQFF.

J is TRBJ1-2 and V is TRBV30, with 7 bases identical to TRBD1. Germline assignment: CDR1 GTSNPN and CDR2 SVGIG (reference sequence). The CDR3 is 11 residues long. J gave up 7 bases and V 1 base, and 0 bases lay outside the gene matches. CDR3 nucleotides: TGTGCCTGGAGTGAGGGGGCTGGCTACACCTTC. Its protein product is CAWSEGAGYTF. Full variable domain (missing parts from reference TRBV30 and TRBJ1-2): SQTIHQWPATLVQPVGSPLSLECTVEGTSNPNLYWYRQAAGRGLQLLFYSVGIGQISSEVPQNLSASRPQDRQFILSSKKLLLSDSGFYLCAWSEGAGYTFGSGTRLTVV.

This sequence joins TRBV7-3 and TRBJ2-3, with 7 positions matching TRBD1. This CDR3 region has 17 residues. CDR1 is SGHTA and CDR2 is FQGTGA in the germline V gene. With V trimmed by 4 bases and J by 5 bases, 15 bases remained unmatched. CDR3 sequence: CASSSGQSPLGGDTQYF. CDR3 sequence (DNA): TGTGCCAGCAGCTCGGGACAGAGCCCTCTAGGAGGAGATACGCAGTATTTT. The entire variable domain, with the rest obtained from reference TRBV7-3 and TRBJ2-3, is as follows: GAGVSQTPSNKVTEKGKYVELRCDPISGHTALYWYRQSLGQGPEFLIYFQGTGAADDSGLPNDRFFAVRPEGSVSTLKIQRTERGDSAVYLCASSSGQSPLGGDTQYFGPGTRLTVL.

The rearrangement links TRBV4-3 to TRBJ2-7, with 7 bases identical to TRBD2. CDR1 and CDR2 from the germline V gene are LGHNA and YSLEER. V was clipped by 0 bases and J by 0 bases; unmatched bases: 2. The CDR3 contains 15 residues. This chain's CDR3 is CASSQEGGDSYEQYF. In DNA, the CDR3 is TGCGCCAGCAGCCAAGAGGGGGGGGACTCCTACGAGCAGTACTTC.

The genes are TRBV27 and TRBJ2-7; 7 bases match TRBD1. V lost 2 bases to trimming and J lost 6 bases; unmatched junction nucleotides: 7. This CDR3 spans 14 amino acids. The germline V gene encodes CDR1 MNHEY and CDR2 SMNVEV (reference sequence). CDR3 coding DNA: TGTGCCAGCAGTTTAGTAGGACAGGCTGGCGAGCAGTACTTC. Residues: CASSLVGQAGEQYF.

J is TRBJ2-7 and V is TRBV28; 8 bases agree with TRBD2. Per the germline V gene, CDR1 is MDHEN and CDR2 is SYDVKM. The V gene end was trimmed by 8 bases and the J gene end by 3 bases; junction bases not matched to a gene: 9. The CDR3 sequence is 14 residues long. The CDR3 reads CASGHSGTIYEQYF. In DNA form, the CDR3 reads TGTGCCAGCGGACATAGCGGGACAATCTACGAGCAGTACTTC.

In DNA form, the CDR3 reads TGTGCCAGCAGCTTGGCTGGGACTTGGACGGGGGAGCAGTTCTTC. Translating it yields CASSLAGTWTGEQFF. The rearrangement uses TRBV7-9 and TRBJ2-1; D may be TRBD2 (6 bases). The CDR3 has 15 amino acids. CDR1 is SEHNR and CDR2 is FQNEAQ in the germline V gene (reference sequence). V lost 3 bases to trimming and J lost 10 bases, with 19 bases between them.

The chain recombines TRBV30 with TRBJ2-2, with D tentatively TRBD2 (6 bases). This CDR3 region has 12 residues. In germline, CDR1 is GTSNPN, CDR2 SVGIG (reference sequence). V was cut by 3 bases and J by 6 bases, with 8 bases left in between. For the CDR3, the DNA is TGTGCCTGGAGCGGGGGTTCCGGGGAGCTGTTTTTT. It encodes CAWSGGSGELFF.

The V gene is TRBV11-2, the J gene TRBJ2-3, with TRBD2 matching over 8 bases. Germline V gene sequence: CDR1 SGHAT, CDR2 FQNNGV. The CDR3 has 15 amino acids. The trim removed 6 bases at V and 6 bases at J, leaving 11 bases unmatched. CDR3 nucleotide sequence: TGTGCCAGCAGACCTAGCGGGTACCGCCCGGATACGCAGTATTTT. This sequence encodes CASRPSGYRPDTQYF.

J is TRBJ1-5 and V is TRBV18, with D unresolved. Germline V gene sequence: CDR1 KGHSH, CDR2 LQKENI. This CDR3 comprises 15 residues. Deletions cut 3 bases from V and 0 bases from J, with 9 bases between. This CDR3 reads CASSPRESSNQPQHF. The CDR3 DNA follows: TGTGCCAGCTCACCGCGGGAGAGTAGCAATCAGCCCCAGCATTTT.

The CDR3 region is CASSGDRELGKNIQYF. The CDR3 nucleotides are TGTGCCAGCAGTGGGGACAGGGAACTAGGCAAAAACATTCAGTACTTC. The chain employs TRBV6-4 and TRBJ2-4; 9 nucleotides agree with TRBD1. The CDR3 is 16 amino acids. The V gene's germline CDR1 is MRHNA and CDR2 SNTAGT. V shed 4 bases, J shed 3 bases, and the junction held 7 bases outside the gene matches.